The present TCR beta chain was sequenced within a study of T-cell reconstitution after alpha-beta-depleted transplantation in children. Study conclusions and caveats: Alpha-beta T cells about two months after transplant reportedly derived from several hundred expanded graft clones. It was surviving recipient T cells and thymic progenitors that gave some patients high TCRbeta diversity at day 60. The authors attributed T-cell counts and diversity one year after transplant mostly to newly produced T cells.

V trimming: 2 bases; J trimming: 0 bases; junction bases outside the gene matches: 3. The germline V gene has CDR1 DFQATT and CDR2 SNEGSKA (reference sequence). The CDR3 length is 14 residues. Using unique molecular identifiers, the investigators prepared the TCRbeta library. TCRdb re-called the PCR reads with MiXCR, one entry per CDR3 protein. In the table there are about 300,000 distinct CDR3 sequences, roughly 7.8% of which are singletons. This clonotype came up many times. Its antigen is still unknown. This sample comprised peripheral blood, obtained 360 days after TCRalphabeta/CD19-depleted stem cell transplant. This TCR was sampled from a female patient aged 2-15 years who had a stem cell transplant for Fanconi anemia, so the T cells may come from the graft donor. The rearrangement uses TRBV20-1 and TRBJ2-7; 8 positions agree with TRBD2. The DNA of the CDR3 is TGCAGTGCTAGACTAGCGGGTAACTCCTACGAGCAGTACTTC. It encodes CSARLAGNSYEQYF.